This is a list of T cell receptor beta chains from one sample in a study of CD8+ T cells in alopecia areata. Repertoires were generated with immunoSEQ multiplex PCR, while TCRdb's copy carries only in-frame clones and drops some. Among more than 150,000 clones listed, about 53% were seen once. The material was CD8+ T cells sorted from blood, obtained at week 0. The receptors here all came from a human donor with alopecia areata. The CDR3 runs from the conserved cysteine through the conserved F or W. Clone size is given for some rows only: seen once, a few or many times, or a class if the clone is expanded.

J | V | size | length | CDR3
TRBJ1-2 | TRBV29-1 | NA | 14 | CSVESRGLGYGYTF
TRBJ1-2 | TRBV13 | NA | 16 | CASSSLTGGSNYGYTF
TRBJ1-5 | TRBV25-1 | NA | 14 | CASSEYGEVQPQHF
TRBJ2-2 | TRBV15 | few | 12 | CATSSASGELFF
TRBJ2-4 | TRBV10-2 | few | 19 | CASSRNSGRGVLAKNIQYF
TRBJ1-1 | TRBV29-1 | once | 13 | CSVEEGGRGQTFF
TRBJ2-3 | TRBV9 | NA | 14 | CASSVEGALDTQYF
TRBJ2-7 | TRBV2 | few | 15 | CASSARDRWSYEQYF
TRBJ2-3 | TRBV30 | NA | 14 | CAWSTGTITDTQYF
TRBJ1-4 | TRBV9 | NA | 13 | CASSVTVNEKLFF
TRBJ1-1 | TRBV30 | NA | 14 | CAWSVSQLNTEAFF
TRBJ2-7 | TRBV5-6 | NA | 14 | CASSLSRWGYEQYF
TRBJ2-7 | TRBV29-1 | NA | 12 | CSVAGGDPGEYF
TRBJ1-1 | TRBV30 | NA | 14 | CAWSAGFADTEAFF
TRBJ1-2 | TRBV29-1 | NA | 12 | CSVLDQNYGYTF
TRBJ1-2 | TRBV29-1 | NA | 13 | CSVPEGGIDGYTF
TRBJ1-2 | TRBV30 | once | 14 | CAWSAGQGDNGYTF
TRBJ1-2 | TRBV4-3 | NA | 14 | CASSPGTGDYGYTF